The 12 T cell receptor beta chains listed next were all sequenced from one sample in a study of T cell changes during pregnancy in multiple sclerosis. TCRdb's copy holds only in-frame clones and misses some; the assay was immunoSEQ multiplex PCR. The table records around 120,000 clones, approximately 90% of them present only once. Sequenced here: peripheral blood, sampled after pregnancy. The receptors were sampled from a female donor with multiple sclerosis, enrolled in a pregnancy study.

This rearrangement joins TRBV5-6 to TRBJ1-3, with a possible D match to TRBD1 (6 bases). Germline V gene lookup returns CDR1 SGHDT and CDR2 YYEEEE. The V end was cut by 4 bases, the J end by 4 bases, with 21 bases between. The length of the CDR3 is 17 residues. This CDR3 is CASSLLIGQRRGNTIYF. CDR3 DNA sequence: TGTGCCAGCAGCCTTCTAATAGGACAGCGACGGGGAAACACCATATATTTT.

This clone was counted once. The gene calls are TRBV7-9 and TRBJ2-2; the D is unclear. In germline, CDR1 is SEHNR, CDR2 FQNEAQ (reference sequence). Between the trimmed V and J ends, which lost 1 base and 0 bases, there was a span of 15 bases. CDR3 length: 18 amino acids. The CDR3: CASSLDGLGQPNTGELFF. For the CDR3, the DNA is TGTGCCAGCAGCTTAGACGGTTTGGGCCAGCCGAACACCGGGGAGCTGTTTTTT.

The V gene is TRBV13, the J gene TRBJ2-2; maybe TRBD1 (6 bases). Trimming took off 2 bases at V and 1 base at J, with 8 bases between the two ends. Germline V gives CDR1 PRHDT, CDR2 FYEKMQ (reference sequence). The CDR3 spans 15 residues. CDR3 residues: CASSLPGQNTGELFF. The CDR3 nucleotides are TGTGCCAGCAGCTTACCGGGACAGAACACCGGGGAGCTGTTTTTT. The whole variable domain, filled in from reference TRBV13 and TRBJ2-2, reads AAGVIQSPRHLIKEKRETATLKCYPIPRHDTVYWYQQGPGQDPQFLISFYEKMQSDKGSIPDRFSAQQFSDYHSELNMSSLELGDSALYFCASSLPGQNTGELFFGEGSRLTVL.

The chain links TRBV6-5 to TRBJ1-2; 11 bases align to TRBD1. Germline V gene data show CDR1 as MNHEY and CDR2 as SVGAGI. The CDR3 loop spans 12 amino acids. The V and J ends lost 7 bases and 6 bases, in that order; junction bases with no gene match: 1. CDR3 DNA sequence: TGTGCCAGCACGGACAGGGGGCATGGCTACACCTTC. Protein sequence: CASTDRGHGYTF.

This chain joins TRBV5-4 and TRBJ2-7; 7 nucleotides agree with TRBD1. Germline lookup yields CDR1 SGHNT and CDR2 YYREEE (reference sequence). This CDR3 spans 15 amino acids. J was trimmed by 12 bases and V by 5 bases; bases with no gene match: 20. CDR3 sequence: CASSPDTTGPGDMYF. The CDR3 DNA sequence: TGTGCCAGCAGTCCCGACACGACAGGGCCAGGGGATATGTACTTC.

This clone was recorded once. This sequence joins TRBV2 and TRBJ2-5; 9 positions match TRBD1. The tail of the sequence fits TRBJ2-7 better, so the J call may be wrong. The CDR3 covers 14 residues. Germline CDR1 is SNHLY and CDR2 is FYNNEI. CDR3: CASGGQGTNYEQYF. Written as DNA, the CDR3 is TGTGCCAGCGGGGGACAGGGCACCAACTACGAGCAGTACTTC.

The chain employs TRBV5-6 and TRBJ2-1, with D unresolved. CDR1 is SGHDT and CDR2 is YYEEEE in the germline V gene. Trimming stripped 0 bases from V and 12 bases from J, with 10 bases between. This CDR3 is built from 12 residues. DNA of the CDR3: TGTGCCAGCAGCTTGGCCGAAGAGATGCAGTTCTTC. Amino acids: CASSLAEEMQFF. The full variable domain, completed using reference TRBV5-6 and TRBJ2-1, is DAGVTQSPTHLIKTRGQQVTLRCSPKSGHDTVSWYQQALGQGPQFIFQYYEEEERQRGNFPDRFSGHQFPNYSSELNVNALLLGDSALYLCASSLAEEMQFFGPGTRLTVL.

V and J are TRBV5-1 and TRBJ2-6; 8 bases map to TRBD1. Germline CDR1 reads SGHRS; CDR2 reads YFSETQ. CDR3 length: 18 amino acids. J gave up 0 bases and V 3 bases, and 8 bases lay outside the gene matches. The CDR3 loop reads CASSSSGTGYSGANVLTF. CDR3 nucleotides: TGCGCCAGCAGCTCCTCCGGGACAGGATACTCTGGGGCCAACGTCCTGACTTTC. Together with reference TRBV5-1 and TRBJ2-6, the CDR3 gives the full variable domain: KAGVTQTPRYLIKTRGQQVTLSCSPISGHRSVSWYQQTPGQGLQFLFEYFSETQRNKGNFPGRFSGRQFSNSRSEMNVSTLELGDSALYLCASSSSGTGYSGANVLTFGAGSRLTVL.

V gene TRBV2 combines with J gene TRBJ2-5, with 8 bases matching TRBD1. CDR1 SNHLY and CDR2 FYNNEI come from the germline V gene. V gave up 8 bases and J gave up 5 bases; unmatched junction bases: 13. This CDR3 is 15 amino acids long. The CDR3 DNA follows: TGTGCCAGCTCTCCAGGCCCAGGGGGCGGGGAGACCCAGTACTTC. This gives the protein CASSPGPGGGETQYF.

V usage is TRBV7-9 and J usage is TRBJ2-7, with 10 bases matching TRBD1. The CDR3 is 15 amino acids. V dropped 0 bases and J dropped 4; count of bases not matched to a gene: 3. The germline V gene has CDR1 SEHNR and CDR2 FQNEAQ (reference sequence). CDR3 amino acids: CASSLAMDRGYEQYF. For the CDR3, the DNA is TGTGCCAGCAGCTTAGCGATGGACAGGGGGTACGAGCAGTACTTC. Drawing the rest from reference TRBV7-9 and TRBJ2-7, the complete variable domain is DTGVSQNPRHKITKRGQNVTFRCDPISEHNRLYWYRQTLGQGPEFLTYFQNEAQLEKSRLLSDRFSAERPKGSFSTLEIQRTEQGDSAMYLCASSLAMDRGYEQYFGPGTRLTVT.

The genes are TRBV29-1 and TRBJ2-3; unclear D gene. CDR3 length equals 11 residues. In germline, CDR1 is SQVTM, CDR2 ANQGSEA. Trimming shortened V by 6 bases and J by 6 bases, and 10 bases separated the two germline ends. In DNA form, the CDR3 reads TGCAGCGTGGAGACTTCGGATACGCAGTATTTT. As protein: CSVETSDTQYF.

V usage is TRBV4-1 and J usage is TRBJ1-2; 10 nucleotides match TRBD1. Looked up from germline, CDR1 is MGHRA and CDR2 is YSYEKL. The CDR3 totals 18 residues. Trimming took 0 bases from V and 0 from J; bases not matched to a gene: 7. CDR3 DNA: TGCGCCAGCAGCCAAGATCGACAGGGGGCTAGAGCTAACTATGGCTACACCTTC. Amino acids: CASSQDRQGARANYGYTF.